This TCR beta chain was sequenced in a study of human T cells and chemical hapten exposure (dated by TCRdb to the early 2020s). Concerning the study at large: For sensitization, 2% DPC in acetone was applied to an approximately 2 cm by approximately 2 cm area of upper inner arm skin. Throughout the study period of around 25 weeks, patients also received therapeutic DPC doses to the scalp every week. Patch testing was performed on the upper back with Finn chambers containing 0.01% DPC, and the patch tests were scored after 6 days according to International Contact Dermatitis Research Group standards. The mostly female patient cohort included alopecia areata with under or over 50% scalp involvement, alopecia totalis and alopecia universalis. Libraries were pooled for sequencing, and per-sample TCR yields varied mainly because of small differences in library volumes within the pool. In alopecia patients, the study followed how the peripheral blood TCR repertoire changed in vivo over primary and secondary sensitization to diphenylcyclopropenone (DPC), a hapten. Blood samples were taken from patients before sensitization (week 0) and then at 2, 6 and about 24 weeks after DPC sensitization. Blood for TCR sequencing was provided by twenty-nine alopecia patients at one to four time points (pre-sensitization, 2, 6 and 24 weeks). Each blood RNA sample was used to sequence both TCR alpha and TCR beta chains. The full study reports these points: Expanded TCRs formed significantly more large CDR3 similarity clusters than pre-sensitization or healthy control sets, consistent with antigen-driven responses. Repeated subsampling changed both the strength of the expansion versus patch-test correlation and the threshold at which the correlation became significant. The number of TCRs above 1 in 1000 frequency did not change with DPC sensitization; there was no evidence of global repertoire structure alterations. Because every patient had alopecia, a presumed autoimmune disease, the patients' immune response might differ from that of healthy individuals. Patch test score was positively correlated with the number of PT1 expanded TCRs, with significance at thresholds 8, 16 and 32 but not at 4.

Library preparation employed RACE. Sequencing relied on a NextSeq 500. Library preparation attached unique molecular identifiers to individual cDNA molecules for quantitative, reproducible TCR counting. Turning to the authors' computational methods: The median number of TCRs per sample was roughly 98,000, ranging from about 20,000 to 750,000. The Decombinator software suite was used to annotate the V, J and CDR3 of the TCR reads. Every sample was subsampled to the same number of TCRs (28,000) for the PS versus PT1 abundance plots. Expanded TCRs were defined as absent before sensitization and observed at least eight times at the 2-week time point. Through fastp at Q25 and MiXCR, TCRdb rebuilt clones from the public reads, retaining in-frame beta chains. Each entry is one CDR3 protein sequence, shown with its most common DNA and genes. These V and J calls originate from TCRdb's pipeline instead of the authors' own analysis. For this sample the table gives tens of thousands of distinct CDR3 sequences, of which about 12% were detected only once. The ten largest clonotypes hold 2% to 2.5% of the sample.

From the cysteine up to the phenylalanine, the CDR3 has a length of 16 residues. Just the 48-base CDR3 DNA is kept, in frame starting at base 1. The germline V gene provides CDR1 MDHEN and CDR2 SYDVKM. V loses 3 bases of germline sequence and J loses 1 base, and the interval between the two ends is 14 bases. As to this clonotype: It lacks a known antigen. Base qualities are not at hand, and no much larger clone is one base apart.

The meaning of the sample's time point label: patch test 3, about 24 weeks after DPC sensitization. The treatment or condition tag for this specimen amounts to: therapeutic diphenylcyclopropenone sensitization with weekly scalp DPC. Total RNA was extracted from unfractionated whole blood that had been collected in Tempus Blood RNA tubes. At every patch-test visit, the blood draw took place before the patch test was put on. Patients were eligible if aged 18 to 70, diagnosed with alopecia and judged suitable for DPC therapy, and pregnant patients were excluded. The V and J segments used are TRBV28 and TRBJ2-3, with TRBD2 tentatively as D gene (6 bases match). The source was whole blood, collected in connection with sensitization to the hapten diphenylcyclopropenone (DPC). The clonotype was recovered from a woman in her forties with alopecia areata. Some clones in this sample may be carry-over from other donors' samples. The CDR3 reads CASSLEGQLGTDTQYF. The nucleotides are TGTGCCAGCAGTTTGGAGGGGCAATTAGGCACAGATACGCAGTATTTT.